This TCR beta chain emerged from a study of cytomegalovirus exposure and HLA in healthy donors. The J segment lost 5 bases and the V segment lost 4 bases, leaving 10 bases of the junction unmatched. The CDR3 loop spans 16 amino acids. Germline V CDR1 and CDR2: SGHNT, YYREEE (reference sequence). Primers included in the PCR were 60 Vbeta and 13 Jbeta primers. Sequencing was performed with immunoSEQ multiplex PCR; in TCRdb, only in-frame clones are kept and a portion is missing. Of 200,000 to 250,000 clones listed, about 89% are singletons. The donors, nominally healthy at sampling, likely had unrecorded immune exposures.

Specimen: PBMCs. The rearrangement uses TRBV5-4 and TRBJ2-1; TRBD2 matches 9 bases. The sequence derives from a woman in her late teens or twenties in good health and CMV-seronegative. DNA of the CDR3: TGTGCCAGCAGCCCCCGGGGCGGGAGGGCCAACAATGAGCAGTTCTTC. Amino acids: CASSPRGGRANNEQFF. The whole variable domain, filled in from reference TRBV5-4 and TRBJ2-1, reads ETGVTQSPTHLIKTRGQQVTLRCSSQSGHNTVSWYQQALGQGPQFIFQYYREEENGRGNFPPRFSGLQFPNYSSELNVNALELDDSALYLCASSPRGGRANNEQFFGPGTRLTVL.